This is a list of T cell receptor beta chains from one sample in a study of blood T cell repertoires in COVID-19. Assay: immunoSEQ multiplex PCR; the TCRdb copy retains only in-frame clones and omits some. Among approximately 440,000 clones listed, about 91% were seen once. The specimen was peripheral blood. The receptors were sampled from a woman aged 45-65 years with COVID-19, enrolled during active disease. CDR3s include the opening cysteine and the closing phenylalanine or tryptophan. A D gene is named only where the DNA matches it firmly. Clone size is stated in some rows and not others, as once, few, many or a class when expanded.

j_call d_call clone_size v_call cdr3_aa cdr3_nt
TRBJ2-1 TRBD2 . TRBV5-1 CASSSGLESYEQFF TGCGCCAGCAGCTCGGGACTAGAATCATATGAGCAGTTCTTC
TRBJ2-7 . . TRBV7-2 CASSPSSGIPYEQYF TGTGCCAGCAGCCCGTCCTCAGGGATTCCCTACGAGCAGTACTTC
TRBJ1-1 . . TRBV19 CASSIQGKYTEAFF TGTGCCAGTAGTATCCAGGGGAAATACACTGAAGCTTTCTTT
TRBJ2-1 . . TRBV10-3 CAISESRGADGNEQFF TGTGCCATCAGTGAGTCTCGGGGGGCCGATGGCAATGAGCAGTTCTTC
TRBJ2-4 TRBD1 . TRBV29-1 CSVAPGQGAAKNIQYF TGCAGCGTTGCCCCCGGACAGGGGGCGGCCAAAAACATTCAGTACTTC
TRBJ2-5 . . TRBV12-3/TRBV12-4 CASSFWAEETQYF TGTGCCAGCAGTTTTTGGGCTGAAGAGACCCAGTACTTC
TRBJ2-6 . . TRBV19 CASSLRTGSVNVLTF TGTGCCAGTAGTCTTAGAACGGGTTCCGTCAACGTCCTGACTTTC
TRBJ2-3 TRBD2 . TRBV6-5 CASSASGGGDTQYF TGTGCCAGCTCGGCTAGCGGGGGTGGAGATACGCAGTATTTT
TRBJ1-2 . . TRBV5-1 CASTLGGNGYTF TGCGCCAGCACCCTGGGGGGAAACGGCTACACCTTC
TRBJ2-7 . . TRBV2 CASSEAVYAGEKAPRQYF TGTGCCAGCAGTGAAGCCGTGTATGCAGGGGAGAAAGCCCCACGGCAGTACTTC
TRBJ2-7 . . TRBV11-2 CASSSGTSYEQYF TGTGCCAGCAGCTCCGGGACATCCTACGAGCAGTACTTC
TRBJ2-2 . . TRBV18 CASSPLNTGELFF TGTGCCAGCTCACCTCTCAACACCGGGGAGCTGTTTTTT
TRBJ1-1 TRBD1 . TRBV6-5 CASLSPQGMNTEAFF TGTGCCAGCCTAAGCCCACAGGGGATGAACACTGAAGCTTTCTTT
TRBJ2-3 TRBD2 . TRBV7-9 CASSPPRDYHTDTQYF TGTGCCAGCAGCCCCCCCCGGGACTACCACACAGATACGCAGTATTTT
TRBJ2-7 . . TRBV29-1 CSVDLDSYEQYF TGCAGCGTTGATTTGGACAGCTACGAGCAGTACTTC
TRBJ2-3 . . TRBV5-4 CASSSKGDTQYF TGTGCCAGCAGTTCAAAGGGGGATACGCAGTATTTT
TRBJ1-6 TRBD1 . TRBV11-2 CASTRDREEPLHF TGTGCCAGCACCCGGGACAGAGAGGAACCCCTCCACTTT
TRBJ1-5 . . TRBV7-2 CASSAPGPQHF TGTGCCAGCAGCGCGCCAGGGCCCCAGCATTTT
TRBJ2-1 . . TRBV29-1 CSAPKGKSSYNEQFF TGCAGCGCCCCGAAGGGGAAAAGCTCCTACAATGAGCAGTTCTTC
TRBJ1-2 . . TRBV30 CAWSGVRAGGYTF TGTGCCTGGAGTGGAGTCAGGGCGGGAGGCTACACCTTC
TRBJ1-2 TRBD1 . TRBV30 CAWSSGQGMVYGYTF TGTGCCTGGAGTTCCGGACAGGGTATGGTCTATGGCTACACCTTC
TRBJ1-4 TRBD1 . TRBV3-1/TRBV3-2 CASSQDGQGAWEKLFF TGTGCCAGCAGCCAAGATGGACAGGGGGCTTGGGAAAAACTGTTTTTT
TRBJ2-7 TRBD1 . TRBV19 CASSRGTGANEQYF TGTGCCAGTAGTCGGGGGACAGGGGCCAACGAGCAGTACTTC
TRBJ1-2 . . TRBV28 CASSLLLQEINYGYTF TGTGCCAGCAGTTTATTGCTACAGGAGATTAACTATGGCTACACCTTC
TRBJ1-2 TRBD1 . TRBV30 CAWSVSGTGEFRGYTF TGTGCCTGGAGTGTATCCGGGACAGGGGAGTTTCGGGGCTACACCTTC
TRBJ1-6 TRBD1 . TRBV28 CASSFVGQHSSYNSPLHF TGTGCCAGCAGTTTTGTGGGACAGCATAGCTCCTATAATTCACCCCTCCACTTT
TRBJ1-4 . few TRBV5-4 CASSATGGRRELFF TGTGCCAGCAGCGCCACGGGGGGGAGAAGGGAACTGTTTTTT
TRBJ2-3 TRBD2 . TRBV5-1 CASGLAGGHTDTQYF TGCGCCAGCGGATTAGCGGGGGGGCACACAGATACGCAGTATTTT
TRBJ1-1 . . TRBV7-9 CASSLARGANTEAFF TGTGCCAGCAGCTTAGCCAGGGGCGCGAACACTGAAGCTTTCTTT
TRBJ1-5 . . TRBV7-3 CASSVRGGAGQPQHF TGTGCCAGCAGTGTCCGAGGGGGGGCTGGCCAGCCCCAGCATTTT
TRBJ2-7 . . TRBV11-2 CASRSYYEQYF TGTGCCAGCAGAAGCTACTACGAGCAGTACTTC
TRBJ1-5 . . TRBV19 CASRGETSDQPQHF TGTGCCAGTAGAGGAGAAACCTCCGATCAGCCCCAGCATTTT
TRBJ2-1 TRBD2 . TRBV11-2 CASSLDEVLAGENEQFF TGTGCCAGCAGCTTAGATGAGGTACTAGCGGGGGAGAATGAGCAGTTCTTC
TRBJ1-4 TRBD1 . TRBV14 CASSQNRGNRQKLFF TGTGCCAGCAGCCAAAACAGGGGGAATCGGCAAAAACTGTTTTTT
TRBJ2-7 . . TRBV28 CASSFGLSRSYEQYF TGTGCCAGCAGTTTTGGGCTTTCGCGCTCCTACGAGCAGTACTTC
TRBJ1-2 . . TRBV20-1 CSAGYGYTF TGCAGTGCCGGCTATGGCTACACCTTC
TRBJ2-3 TRBD2 . TRBV9 CASSEGLAGEYTQYF TGTGCCAGCAGCGAGGGACTAGCGGGGGAATATACGCAGTATTTT
TRBJ2-7 TRBD1 . TRBV2 CASKAGQGSYEQYF TGTGCCAGCAAGGCGGGACAGGGATCCTACGAGCAGTACTTC
TRBJ2-2 TRBD2 . TRBV9 CASSRRTSLRAGELFF TGTGCCAGCAGCCGGCGGACTAGCCTACGGGCCGGGGAGCTGTTTTTT
TRBJ2-7 TRBD2 . TRBV6-2/TRBV6-3 CASSPAGLAGLYEQYF TGTGCCAGCAGTCCGGCGGGACTAGCAGGTCTCTACGAGCAGTACTTC
TRBJ1-2 TRBD1 . TRBV24-1 CATSGFRDRENYGYTF TGTGCCACCAGTGGTTTTCGGGACAGGGAGAACTATGGCTACACCTTC
TRBJ2-3 TRBD2 . TRBV24-1 CATSDPGTSGEDTQYF TGTGCCACCAGTGATCCCGGGACTAGCGGGGAGGATACGCAGTATTTT
TRBJ2-2 TRBD2 . TRBV7-9 CASSLGVLAGTGELFF TGTGCCAGCAGCTTAGGCGTCCTAGCGGGGACCGGGGAGCTGTTTTTT
TRBJ1-5 . . TRBV20-1 CSASEGLRNQPQHF TGCAGTGCTAGTGAGGGGCTCAGGAATCAGCCCCAGCATTTT
TRBJ2-3 TRBD2 . TRBV5-4 CASSLNERGPGDTQYF TGTGCCAGCAGCTTGAACGAGCGGGGGCCAGGAGATACGCAGTATTTT
TRBJ2-7 TRBD1 . TRBV6-2/TRBV6-3 CASSYIGTGGQGQYF TGTGCCAGCAGTTACATCGGGACAGGGGGCCAGGGGCAGTACTTC
TRBJ1-2 TRBD1 . TRBV18 CASSLRQGANYGYTF TGTGCCAGCTCACTAAGACAGGGGGCGAACTATGGCTACACCTTC
TRBJ2-3 . . TRBV13 CASSIARDTQYF TGTGCCAGCAGCATCGCTAGAGATACGCAGTATTTT
TRBJ2-7 TRBD1 . TRBV27 CASSSRFRQGAGEQYF TGTGCCAGCAGTTCACGGTTCAGACAGGGGGCAGGCGAGCAGTACTTC
TRBJ2-5 . . TRBV5-6 CASSWRTGYGQETQYF TGTGCCAGCAGCTGGCGTACAGGGTACGGACAAGAGACCCAGTACTTC
TRBJ2-7 TRBD1 . TRBV29-1 CSVEGTGRSGSYEQYF TGCAGCGTTGAAGGGACAGGTCGGTCGGGCTCCTACGAGCAGTACTTC
TRBJ2-2 . . TRBV9 CASTHLPGRANTGELFF TGTGCCAGCACCCACCTACCCGGCAGGGCAAACACCGGGGAGCTGTTTTTT
TRBJ2-3 . . TRBV9 CASSAIGAVSTDTQYF TGTGCCAGCAGCGCCATAGGGGCGGTCAGCACAGATACGCAGTATTTT
TRBJ2-7 . . TRBV3-1/TRBV3-2 CASSHGTPAYEQYF TGTGCCAGCAGCCACGGGACTCCTGCCTACGAGCAGTACTTC
TRBJ2-1 . . TRBV5-1 CASSEVNEQFF TGCGCCAGCAGCGAGGTAAATGAGCAGTTCTTC
TRBJ1-2 . . TRBV3-1/TRBV3-2 CASSQGSVYGYTF TGTGCCAGCAGCCAAGGCAGCGTTTATGGCTACACCTTC
TRBJ2-5 TRBD1 . TRBV11-2 CASSRDRVSRETQYF TGTGCCAGCAGCAGGGACAGGGTTTCCCGGGAGACCCAGTACTTC
TRBJ2-2 . . TRBV29-1 CSVLTTPNTGELFF TGCAGCGTTCTGACTACTCCGAACACCGGGGAGCTGTTTTTT
TRBJ2-1 TRBD2 few TRBV4-1 CASSQRRLAGGPEGEQFF TGCGCCAGCAGCCAACGGCGACTAGCGGGGGGGCCAGAGGGTGAGCAGTTCTTC
TRBJ1-6 . . TRBV12-3/TRBV12-4 CASSLRGNSPLHF TGTGCCAGCAGTCTCAGGGGTAATTCACCCCTCCACTTT